The 31 T cell receptor beta chains below were found in one sample sequenced in a study of blood T cell repertoires in COVID-19. Sequencing used immunoSEQ multiplex PCR; TCRdb keeps in-frame clones, though not all of them. The table shows some 64,000 clones, with approximately 78% occurring only once. Sequenced sample: peripheral blood. Every receptor here comes from a man aged 60-69 years with COVID-19, enrolled during active disease.

This sequence joins TRBV5-1 and TRBJ2-4; TRBD1 agrees at 10 bases. Trimming cost V 3 bases and J 2 bases; bases outside gene matches: 5. The CDR3 length is 16 residues. CDR1 is SGHRS and CDR2 is YFSETQ in the germline V gene. The CDR3 loop is CASSSGQGITKNIQYF. CDR3 sequence (DNA): TGCGCCAGCAGCTCGGGACAGGGGATAACCAAAAACATTCAGTACTTC.

This clone was observed a handful of times. The chain joins TRBV5-1 to TRBJ1-4, with 7 bases matching TRBD1. Germline values: CDR1 SGHRS, CDR2 YFSETQ. The CDR3 has 13 amino acids. V gave up 4 bases and J gave up 3 bases; unmatched junction bases: 0. The CDR3 reads CASSGTANEKLFF. CDR3 sequence (DNA): TGCGCCAGCAGCGGGACAGCTAATGAAAAACTGTTTTTT.

This clone was counted a few times. The V and J genes are TRBV14 and TRBJ1-2; no clear D gene. Per the germline V gene, CDR1 is SGHDN and CDR2 is FVKESK. The V end lost 1 base, the J end lost 7 bases, and 7 bases lay between the germline ends. The CDR3 loop spans 12 amino acids. CDR3 nucleotides: TGTGCCAGCAGCCAAGTCGGAGGTGGCTACACCTTC. This gives the protein CASSQVGGGYTF.

This clone was seen just once. This chain links TRBV11-2 with TRBJ1-2, with D maybe TRBD1 (6 bases). V lost 5 bases, J lost 6 bases, and 16 bases lay in between. Germline CDR1 is SGHAT and CDR2 is FQNNGV. The CDR3 extends over 14 amino acids. DNA of the CDR3: TGTGCCAGCAGCCCCCTTCCAGGGGTGGATGGCTACACCTTC. This sequence encodes CASSPLPGVDGYTF.

By its share, this clone is medium-sized. V gene TRBV2 combines with J gene TRBJ1-1; D call uncertain. Germline loops: CDR1 SNHLY, CDR2 FYNNEI. The CDR3 extends over 11 amino acids. V was pared by 8 bases and J by 3 bases, with 7 bases between. The CDR3 region has the DNA TGTGCCAGCGCGGGTTACACTGAAGCTTTCTTT. This encodes CASAGYTEAFF.

This chain uses TRBV3-1 (or the pseudogene TRBV3-2) with TRBJ2-7; D ambiguous. Germline CDR1 LGHDT, CDR2 YNNKEL (reference sequence). The CDR3 length is 14 residues. V was trimmed by 0 bases and J by 3 bases, leaving 9 bases between them. This chain's CDR3 is CASSQDAVSYEQYF. In DNA, the CDR3 is TGTGCCAGCAGCCAAGATGCGGTGAGCTACGAGCAGTACTTC.

The chain combines TRBV5-1 with TRBJ2-5; D gene unclear. Trimming removed 2 bases from V and 5 bases from J, with 16 bases in between. The CDR3 length is 15 residues. Germline loops: CDR1 SGHRS, CDR2 YFSETQ. The CDR3 coding sequence is TGCGCCAGCAGCTTCCTTAGTAATGACGGGGAGACCCAGTACTTC. It is translated as CASSFLSNDGETQYF.

The CDR3 here is CASSHSPTGGESTGELFF. The CDR3 DNA reads TGCGCCAGCAGTCATTCCCCCACAGGGGGCGAGTCGACCGGGGAGCTGTTTTTT. The chain carries TRBV23-1 and TRBJ2-2, with TRBD1 matching over 9 bases. TRBV23-1 is classed as an ORF, of uncertain function. CDR3 size: 18 residues. The V segment lost 3 bases and the J segment 5 bases; nucleotides outside the gene matches: 13.

This clone was observed at least ten times. The rearrangement uses TRBV5-6 and TRBJ1-2; 8 bases fit TRBD1. With 1 base clipped from V and 7 bases from J, the junction kept 3 bases outside the gene matches. This CDR3 region has 13 residues. The germline gives CDR1 SGHDT, CDR2 YYEEEE. In DNA form, the CDR3 reads TGTGCCAGCAGCTTGCCAGGGACAGGTGGCTACACCTTC. The encoded protein is CASSLPGTGGYTF.

The count of this clone is one. The rearrangement uses TRBV19 and TRBJ2-7; D might be TRBD1 (5 bases). Germline-derived CDR1 and CDR2 are LNHDA and SQIVND (reference sequence). V was cut by 8 bases and J by 3 bases, with 17 bases left in between. This CDR3 is built from 14 residues. The CDR3 DNA follows: TGTGCCAGTGCGTCAGGGTGGAGAAGCTACGAGCAGTACTTC. Translated, it gives CASASGWRSYEQYF.

The genes are TRBV9 and TRBJ2-7; 10 bases fit TRBD1. Trimming cost V 2 bases and J 2 bases; bases outside gene matches: 4. CDR1 and CDR2 from the germline V gene are SGDLS and YYNGEE. This CDR3 has 15 amino acids. The CDR3 DNA is TGTGCCAGCAGCGTCCTCGGACAGGGGGCCTACGAGCAGTACTTC. This encodes CASSVLGQGAYEQYF.

The chain is built from TRBV2 and TRBJ2-2, with 9 positions matching TRBD1. The CDR3 runs 15 residues. Germline V gene sequence: CDR1 SNHLY, CDR2 FYNNEI. V dropped 7 bases and J dropped 7; count of bases not matched to a gene: 10. CDR3 DNA: TGTGCCAGCAATTGGTCGGGACAGGGTATCGGGGAGCTGTTTTTT. The encoded protein is CASNWSGQGIGELFF.

This clone was seen just once. V and J are TRBV19 and TRBJ2-7; TRBD2 might be the D (6 bases). The germline V and J ends were trimmed by 6 bases and 2 bases, with 11 bases remaining between them. The germline V gene has CDR1 LNHDA and CDR2 SQIVND (reference sequence). This CDR3 is built from 13 residues. CDR3 region: CASRGLLTYEQYF. CDR3 in DNA: TGTGCCAGTAGGGGACTCCTGACCTACGAGCAGTACTTC.

This chain connects TRBV5-1 to TRBJ1-5; maybe TRBD1 (5 bases). The CDR3 sequence is 15 residues long. V was trimmed by 4 bases and J by 0 bases, leaving 11 bases between them. The germline V gene encodes CDR1 SGHRS and CDR2 YFSETQ. The CDR3 nucleotides are TGCGCCAGCAGCCGGTGGGGGGATAGCAATCAGCCCCAGCATTTT. It specifies CASSRWGDSNQPQHF.

This clone has only one observation. The rearrangement uses TRBV10-3 and TRBJ2-3, with D possibly TRBD2 on 6 matching bases. V lost 0 bases, J lost 5 bases, and 12 bases lay in between. From germline, CDR1 is ENHRY and CDR2 SYGVKD. This CDR3 region has 15 residues. In DNA, the CDR3 is TGTGCCATCAGTGAGTCGAGGGGTAGCGGAGATACGCAGTATTTT. Translated, it gives CAISESRGSGDTQYF.

This chain joins TRBV27 and TRBJ2-5; D remains ambiguous. Deletions cut 5 bases from V and 4 bases from J, with 11 bases between. Germline-derived CDR1 and CDR2 are MNHEY and SMNVEV (reference sequence). CDR3 size: 13 residues. The DNA for the CDR3 is TGTGCCAGCAGTCGCTACCCCGGAGAGACCCAGTACTTC. This codes for CASSRYPGETQYF.

Here the CDR3 reads CASRDRVELGYEQYF. CDR3 DNA: TGCGCCAGCAGGGACAGGGTAGAATTAGGTTACGAGCAGTACTTC. This chain links TRBV4-1 with TRBJ2-7; 8 nucleotides line up with TRBD1. Germline loops: CDR1 MGHRA, CDR2 YSYEKL. The CDR3 has 15 amino acids. V lost 6 bases to trimming and J lost 4 bases; unmatched junction nucleotides: 11.

The chain has TRBV24-1 and TRBJ2-7, with TRBD1 matching 7 bases. V was pared by 3 bases and J by 3 bases, with 1 base of the junction left unmatched. In germline, CDR1 is KGHDR, CDR2 SFDVKD. The CDR3 is 13 amino acids. DNA for the CDR3: TGTGCCACCAGTGATGGGACAGACTACGAGCAGTACTTC. Translating it yields CATSDGTDYEQYF.

The chain links TRBV4-1 to TRBJ1-5; TRBD1 is a possible D gene (6 bases). The CDR3 extends over 14 amino acids. The germline V gene has CDR1 MGHRA and CDR2 YSYEKL. Deletions cut 4 bases from V and 3 bases from J, with 10 bases between. CDR3: CASSLQGFNQPQHF. Written as DNA, the CDR3 is TGCGCCAGCAGCCTACAGGGTTTCAATCAGCCCCAGCATTTT.

The V and J genes are TRBV4-2 and TRBJ1-1; D perhaps matches TRBD1 (5 bases). Germline lookup yields CDR1 LGHNA and CDR2 YNFKEQ. V lost 5 bases and J lost 3, with 13 bases in between. This CDR3 spans 14 amino acids. The CDR3 loop is CASSSQGRYTEAFF. Here the CDR3 DNA reads TGTGCCAGCAGCTCGCAGGGTAGGTACACTGAAGCTTTCTTT.

The chain has TRBV20-1 and TRBJ2-7; 9 nucleotides line up with TRBD1. V lost 4 bases, J lost 9 bases, and 4 bases stayed unmatched. CDR1 is DFQATT, CDR2 SNEGSKA, per germline (reference sequence). The CDR3 consists of 11 residues. The CDR3 region has the DNA TGCAGTGCTAAAATGGGACAGGGGCAGTACTTC. Encoded protein: CSAKMGQGQYF.

This rearrangement joins TRBV2 to TRBJ2-3; TRBD2 matches at 13 bases. This CDR3 is built from 17 residues. Germline trimming cut 6 bases from V and 0 bases from J; bases unmatched to any gene: 6. Germline assignment: CDR1 SNHLY and CDR2 FYNNEI. The CDR3 bases are TGTGCCAGCAGCTGGACTAGCGGGGGTTATAGCACAGATACGCAGTATTTT. It is translated as CASSWTSGGYSTDTQYF.

The chain links TRBV15 to TRBJ1-4, with 8 bases lining up with TRBD1. CDR3 length: 15 residues. V dropped 1 base and J dropped 5; count of bases not matched to a gene: 3. Germline V gene lookup returns CDR1 LNHNV and CDR2 YYDKDF (reference sequence). The CDR3 bases are TGTGCCACCAGCAGAGCGGGACAGGCCAATGAAAAACTGTTTTTT. As protein: CATSRAGQANEKLFF. Using reference TRBV15 and TRBJ1-4 for the parts outside the CDR3, the full variable domain is DAMVIQNPRYQVTQFGKPVTLSCSQTLNHNVMYWYQQKSSQAPKLLFHYYDKDFNNEADTPDNFQSRRPNTSFCFLDIRSPGLGDTAMYLCATSRAGQANEKLFFGSGTQLSVL.

V usage is TRBV18 and J usage is TRBJ2-1; 9 bases map to TRBD2. In germline, CDR1 is KGHSH, CDR2 LQKENI. J gave up 10 bases and V 4 bases, and 5 bases lay outside the gene matches. The CDR3 length is 13 residues. The CDR3 reads CASSLQLAGEQFF. CDR3 sequence (DNA): TGTGCCAGCTCACTACAACTAGCGGGCGAGCAGTTCTTC.

This clone showed up many times. J is TRBJ1-2 and V is TRBV28; D not resolved. The V end was cut by 7 bases, the J end by 4 bases, with 10 bases between. The CDR3 runs 12 residues. The V gene's germline CDR1 is MDHEN and CDR2 SYDVKM. The CDR3 DNA reads as TGTGCCAGCAAATCCCCGGGCTATGGCTACACCTTC. Residues: CASKSPGYGYTF.

The V and J genes are TRBV5-1 and TRBJ2-1, with 11 nucleotides matching TRBD2. The germline V gene encodes CDR1 SGHRS and CDR2 YFSETQ. CDR3 size: 14 residues. J lost 7 bases, V lost 2 bases, and 2 bases had no gene match. The CDR3 protein is CASSFSGRGNEQFF. DNA for the CDR3: TGCGCCAGCAGCTTTAGCGGGAGGGGTAATGAGCAGTTCTTC.

V and J are TRBV24-1 and TRBJ2-5; 7 bases fit TRBD1. Unmatched junction bases numbered 9, after V lost 4 bases and J lost 5 bases. CDR3 size: 15 residues. Looked up from germline, CDR1 is KGHDR and CDR2 is SFDVKD. CDR3 sequence (DNA): TGTGCCACCAGTGAACACGGACAGGTCGGGGAGACCCAGTACTTC. As protein: CATSEHGQVGETQYF.

This clone was picked up a small number of times. The V and J genes are TRBV9 and TRBJ2-2; tentatively, D is TRBD1 (6 bases). The germline V and J ends were trimmed by 0 bases and 6 bases, with 9 bases remaining between them. Germline V lookup: CDR1 SGDLS, CDR2 YYNGEE. The CDR3 is 14 residues long. Here the CDR3 DNA reads TGTGCCAGCAGCGTAGGAGGGGGTCCCGGGGAGCTGTTTTTT. Its translation: CASSVGGGPGELFF.

This chain links TRBV5-6 with TRBJ1-6; D is perhaps TRBD1 (6 bases). The germline V gene encodes CDR1 SGHDT and CDR2 YYEEEE. Trimming took 4 bases from V and 7 from J, leaving 18 bases between them. The CDR3 is made up of 16 amino acids. Here the CDR3 reads CASSLAAGQTNSPLHF. CDR3 nucleotide sequence: TGTGCCAGCAGCCTTGCTGCAGGACAGACGAATTCACCCCTCCACTTT.

The V and J genes are TRBV6-6 and TRBJ2-1, with 10 bases lining up with TRBD2. CDR1 and CDR2 from the germline V gene are MNHNY and SVGAGI (reference sequence). The CDR3 covers 16 residues. The ends lost 4 bases at V and 6 bases at J; junction bases unmatched: 9. The CDR3 region is CASSSRRTSGTNEQFF. The CDR3 coding sequence is TGTGCCAGCAGTTCCCGGCGGACTAGCGGTACCAATGAGCAGTTCTTC.

The V call is TRBV30, the J call TRBJ2-1, with 7 bases identical to TRBD2. The CDR3 is 14 amino acids. Germline values: CDR1 GTSNPN, CDR2 SVGIG (reference sequence). With 4 bases clipped from V and 10 bases from J, the junction kept 13 bases outside the gene matches. Here the CDR3 reads CAWTAQAGAAEQFF. The CDR3 DNA follows: TGTGCCTGGACGGCACAGGCGGGAGCGGCCGAGCAGTTCTTC.